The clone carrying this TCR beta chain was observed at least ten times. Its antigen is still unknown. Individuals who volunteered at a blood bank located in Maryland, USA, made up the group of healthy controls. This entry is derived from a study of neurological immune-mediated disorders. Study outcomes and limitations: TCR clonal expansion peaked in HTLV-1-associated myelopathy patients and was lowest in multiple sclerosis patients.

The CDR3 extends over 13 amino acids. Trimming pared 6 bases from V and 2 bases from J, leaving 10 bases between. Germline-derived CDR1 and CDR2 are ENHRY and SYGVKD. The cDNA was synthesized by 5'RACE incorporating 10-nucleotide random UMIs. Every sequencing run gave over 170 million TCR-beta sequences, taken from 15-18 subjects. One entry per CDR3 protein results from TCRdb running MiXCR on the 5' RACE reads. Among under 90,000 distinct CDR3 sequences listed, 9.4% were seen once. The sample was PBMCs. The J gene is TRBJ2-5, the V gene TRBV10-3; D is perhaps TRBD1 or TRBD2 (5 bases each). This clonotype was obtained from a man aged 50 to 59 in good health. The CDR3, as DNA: TGTGCCATCAGGGGACGGGTACAAGAGACCCAGTACTTC. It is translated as CAIRGRVQETQYF.